The entry below describes one T cell receptor (beta chain). The CDR3 runs to 14 residues. In germline, CDR1 is LGHNA, CDR2 YSLEER. V was clipped by 0 bases and J by 8 bases, with 13 bases between them. The sample belongs to a study of Ad26.COV2.S vaccination and SARS-CoV-2 variants. Overall study context: Ad26.COV2.S given intramuscularly, once or twice 56 days apart.

Noted treatment: approximately 18 received Ad26.COV2.S at low or high dose, single or two shots; 5 received placebo; per-sample allocation not given. Each sample was drawn 63 days after the first injection (of vaccine or placebo). Boston hosted the donor, who was an adult aged 18-55 years. Some clones are missing from TCRdb's copy, which holds only in-frame ones; the method was immunoSEQ multiplex PCR. The table includes some 410,000 clones, approximately 92% detected once. The TCR was taken from a person between 18 and 59 years old who received the Ad26.COV2.S COVID-19 vaccine or a placebo. J is TRBJ1-2 and V is TRBV4-3, with D perhaps TRBD1 (5 bases). The sequences come from peripheral blood, collected in a trial of Ad26.COV2.S vaccine versus placebo. CDR3 sequence reads: CASSQDSTGGGYTF. In nucleotides, the CDR3 is TGCGCCAGCAGCCAAGATAGCACAGGAGGCGGCTACACCTTC.